This T cell receptor (beta chain) was sequenced for a study of blood T cells in healthy people across ages. Whole-study findings and limits: Investigators viewed diversity estimates from one million T cells as underestimates, the study reported.

Germline values: CDR1 SGHAT, CDR2 FQNNGV. The CDR3 length is 12 residues. Trimming pared 5 bases from V and 6 bases from J, leaving 11 bases between. A J-beta primer mix and a sample-barcoded 5' primer were used in a second PCR of about 6 to 12 cycles. TCRdb re-called the 5' RACE reads with MiXCR, one entry per CDR3 protein. The sample includes approximately 1.5 million distinct CDR3 sequences, roughly 43% of them seen just once. As concerns this clonotype: Antigen unknown.

Sequencing was done on a sample of blood. This chain links TRBV11-2 with TRBJ2-7, with D perhaps matching TRBD2 (5 bases). This TCR was recovered from a woman younger than 30 in good health. Here the CDR3 reads CASSPNGIEQYF. The CDR3 DNA reads TGTGCCAGCAGCCCCAACGGGATCGAGCAGTACTTC.